This record looks at one T cell receptor (beta chain) sequence and its context. The antigen is undetermined. Sequencing used immunoSEQ v3.0 at survey level. Profiled with immunoSEQ multiplex PCR; TCRdb holds only in-frame clones, not every one. This sample has about 16,000 clones, with approximately 90% found just once. These data are taken from a study of long-term antiretroviral therapy in people with HIV. Findings and limits, study-wide: ART preceded a rise in diversity that nonetheless stayed lower than in transplant donor controls.

Sequenced material: unsorted PBMCs, taken 6.9 years after starting antiretroviral therapy. This clonotype was obtained from a man in his fifties with HIV.

CDR3 sequence (DNA): TGTGCCAGCAGTTTCCGGACCGATAACTTCTACGAGCAGTACTTC. Protein: CASSFRTDNFYEQYF. The V and J genes are TRBV28 and TRBJ2-7; no reliable D call. There are 15 residues in the CDR3. In germline, CDR1 is MDHEN, CDR2 SYDVKM. Trimming removed 3 bases at V and 3 bases at J, with 15 bases between.